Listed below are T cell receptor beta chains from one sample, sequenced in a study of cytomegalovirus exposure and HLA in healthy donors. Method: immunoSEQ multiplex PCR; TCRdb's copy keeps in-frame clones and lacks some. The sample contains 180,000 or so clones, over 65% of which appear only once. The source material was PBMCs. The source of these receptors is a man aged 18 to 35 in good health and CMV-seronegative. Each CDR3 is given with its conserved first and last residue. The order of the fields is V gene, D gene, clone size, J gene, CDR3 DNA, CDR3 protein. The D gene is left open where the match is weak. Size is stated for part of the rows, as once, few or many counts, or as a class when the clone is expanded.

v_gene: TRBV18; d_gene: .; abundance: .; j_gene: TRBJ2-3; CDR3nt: TGTGCCAGCTCACACCGGGAGTTGGGTATAGATACGCAGTATTTT; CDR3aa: CASSHRELGIDTQYF
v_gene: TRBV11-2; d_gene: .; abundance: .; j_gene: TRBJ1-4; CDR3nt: TGTGCCAGCAGCCTAGACAGGATAAATGAAAAACTGTTTTTT; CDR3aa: CASSLDRINEKLFF
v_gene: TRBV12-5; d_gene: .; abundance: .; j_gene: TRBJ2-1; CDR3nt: TGTGCTAGTGGTTTGGGGTGGCAATACTCCTACAATGAGCAGTTCTTC; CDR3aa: CASGLGWQYSYNEQFF
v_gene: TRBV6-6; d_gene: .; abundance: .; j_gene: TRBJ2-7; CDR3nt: TGTGCCAGCAGTTACGGCAAATACTACGAGCAGTACTTC; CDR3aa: CASSYGKYYEQYF
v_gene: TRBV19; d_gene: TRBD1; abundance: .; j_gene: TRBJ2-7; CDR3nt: TGTGCCAGTAGCCGAGGGACAGGGGGAATCTACGAGCAGTACTTC; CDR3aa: CASSRGTGGIYEQYF
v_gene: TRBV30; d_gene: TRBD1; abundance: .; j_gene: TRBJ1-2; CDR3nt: TGTGCCTGGACCCAGGGGGGTGGCTACACCTTC; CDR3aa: CAWTQGGGYTF
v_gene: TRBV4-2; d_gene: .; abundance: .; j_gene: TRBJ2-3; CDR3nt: TGTGCCAGCAGCCGGGGGGCTAGCGGTACCACAGATACGCAGTATTTT; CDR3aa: CASSRGASGTTDTQYF
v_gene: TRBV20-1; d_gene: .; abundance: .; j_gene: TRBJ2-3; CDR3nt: TGCAGTGCTACCGGCACAGATACGCAGTATTTT; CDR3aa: CSATGTDTQYF
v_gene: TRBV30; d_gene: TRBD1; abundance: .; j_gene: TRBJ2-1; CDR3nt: TGTGCCTGGGACAGGGGGTCAGCCCGCTTTGGACAGTTCTTC; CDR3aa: CAWDRGSARFGQFF
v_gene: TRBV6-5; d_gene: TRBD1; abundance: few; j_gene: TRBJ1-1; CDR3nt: TGTGCCAGCAGTCCTGGGACAGGGAACACTGAAGCTTTCTTT; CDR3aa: CASSPGTGNTEAFF
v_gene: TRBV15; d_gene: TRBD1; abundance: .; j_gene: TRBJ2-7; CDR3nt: TGTGCCACCAGCGCCTCCGGGACAGGGGTAGGCGAGCAGTACTTC; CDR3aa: CATSASGTGVGEQYF
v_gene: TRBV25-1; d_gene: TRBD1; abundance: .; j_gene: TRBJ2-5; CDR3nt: TGTGCCAGCAGTGAGGGGGACAGGGGGGAGACCCAGTACTTC; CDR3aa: CASSEGDRGETQYF
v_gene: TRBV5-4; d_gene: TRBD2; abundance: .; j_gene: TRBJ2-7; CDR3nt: TGTGCCAGCAGTATTAGCGGGTCCCGGTCCTTCTACGAGCAGTACTTC; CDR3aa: CASSISGSRSFYEQYF
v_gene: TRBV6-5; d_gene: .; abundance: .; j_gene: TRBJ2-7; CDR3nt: TGTGCCAGCAGTCGAAGGGGATTCTCCTACGAGCAGTACTTC; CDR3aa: CASSRRGFSYEQYF
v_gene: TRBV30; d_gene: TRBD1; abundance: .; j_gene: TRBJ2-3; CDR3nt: TGTGCCTGGAGATGGGACAGTCGGCGAGTTGTATTT; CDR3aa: CAWRWDSRRVVF
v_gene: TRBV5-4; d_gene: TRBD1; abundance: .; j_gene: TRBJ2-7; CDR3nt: TGTGCCAGCAGCCAGGGACAGTCCTACGAGCAGTACTTC; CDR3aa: CASSQGQSYEQYF
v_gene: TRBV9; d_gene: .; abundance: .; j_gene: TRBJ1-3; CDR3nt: TGTGCCAGCAGCGCTCCTGGAAACACCATATATTTT; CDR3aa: CASSAPGNTIYF
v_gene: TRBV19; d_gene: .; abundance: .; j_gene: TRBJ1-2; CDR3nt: TGTGCCAGTGGGCCGGGGTTGGGCTATGGCTACACCTTC; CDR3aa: CASGPGLGYGYTF
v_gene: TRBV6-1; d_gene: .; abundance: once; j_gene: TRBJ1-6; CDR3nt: TGTGCCAGCAGTGAGGGGGGTTCACCCCTCCACTTT; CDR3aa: CASSEGGSPLHF
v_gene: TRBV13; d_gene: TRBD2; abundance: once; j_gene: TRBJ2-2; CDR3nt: TGTGCCAGCAGCTTAGAAGCTAGCGGGAACACCGGGGAGCTGTTTTTT; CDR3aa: CASSLEASGNTGELFF
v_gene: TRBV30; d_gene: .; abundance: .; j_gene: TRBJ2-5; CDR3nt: TGTGCCTGGACCCCCGGGACTCTCTCAAAACCCCTACGAGGGCAGTACTTC; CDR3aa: CAWTPGTLSKPLRGQYF
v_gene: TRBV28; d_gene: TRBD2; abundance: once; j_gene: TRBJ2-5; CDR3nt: TGTGCCAGCAGCCTAGGACTAGCGGAACGACACGAGACCCAGTACTTC; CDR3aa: CASSLGLAERHETQYF
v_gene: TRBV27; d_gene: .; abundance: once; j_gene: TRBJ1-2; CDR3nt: TGTGCCAGCGTACCGACGGCAGGAGGCCTCTATGGCTACACCTTC; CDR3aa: CASVPTAGGLYGYTF
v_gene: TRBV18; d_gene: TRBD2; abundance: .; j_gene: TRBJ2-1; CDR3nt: TGTGCCAGCTCACCGGGGACTAGCGGGAGGGGGTACAATGAGCAGTTCTTC; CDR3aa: CASSPGTSGRGYNEQFF
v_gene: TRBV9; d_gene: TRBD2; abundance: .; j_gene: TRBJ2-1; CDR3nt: TGTGCCAGCAGAGCCTCCTTAGCGGGGGGTGCGGACAATGAGCAGTTCTTC; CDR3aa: CASRASLAGGADNEQFF
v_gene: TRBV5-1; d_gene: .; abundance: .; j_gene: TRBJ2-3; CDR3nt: TGCGCCAGCAGCTTGGGTCACTTGGGGCTTACAGATACGCAGTATTTT; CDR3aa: CASSLGHLGLTDTQYF
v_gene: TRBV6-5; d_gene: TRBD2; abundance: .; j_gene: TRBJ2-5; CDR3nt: TGTGCCAGCAGCCGTCGGACTAGCGGGAGTGAGACCCAGTACTTC; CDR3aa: CASSRRTSGSETQYF
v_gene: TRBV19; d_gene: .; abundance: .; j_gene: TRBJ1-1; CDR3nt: TGTGCCAGTAGTATTGAAGGGGTCACTGAAGCTTTCTTT; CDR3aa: CASSIEGVTEAFF
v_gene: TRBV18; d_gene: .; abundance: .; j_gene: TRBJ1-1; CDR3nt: TGTGCCAGCTCACCACCGGGGAGTAATACTTTCTTT; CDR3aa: CASSPPGSNTFF
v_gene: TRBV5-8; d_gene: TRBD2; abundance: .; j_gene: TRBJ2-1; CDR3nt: TGTGCCAGCAGCTTGTCCGGAGGGACTAGCGGGTACAATGAGCAGTTCTTC; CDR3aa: CASSLSGGTSGYNEQFF
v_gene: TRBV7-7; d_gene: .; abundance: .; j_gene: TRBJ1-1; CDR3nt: TGTGCTAGCAGCTTATCTATGAACACTGAAGCTTTCTTT; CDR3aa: CASSLSMNTEAFF
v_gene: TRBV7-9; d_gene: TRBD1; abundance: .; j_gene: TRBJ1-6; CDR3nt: TGTGCCAGCAGTTCTACCTTCCGGGACAGTGCGGACTCACCCCTCCACTTT; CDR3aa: CASSSTFRDSADSPLHF
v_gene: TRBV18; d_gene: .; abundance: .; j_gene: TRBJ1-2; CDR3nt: TGTGCCAGCTCACCAGCGTCAGGCGATGGCTACACCTTC; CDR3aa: CASSPASGDGYTF
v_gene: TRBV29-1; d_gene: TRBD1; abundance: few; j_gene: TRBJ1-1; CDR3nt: TGCAGCGTTGGGGGACAGTACCGAGGGGCTGAAGCTTTCTTT; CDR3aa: CSVGGQYRGAEAFF
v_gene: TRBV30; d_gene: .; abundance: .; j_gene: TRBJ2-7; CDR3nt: TGTGCCTGGAGTAGAGGCAGTACCTACGAGCAGTACTTC; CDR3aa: CAWSRGSTYEQYF
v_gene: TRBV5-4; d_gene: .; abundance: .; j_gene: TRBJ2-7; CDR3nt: TGTGCCAGCAGCTTGGTCAGTGCCGCCAACGAGCAGTACTTC; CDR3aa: CASSLVSAANEQYF
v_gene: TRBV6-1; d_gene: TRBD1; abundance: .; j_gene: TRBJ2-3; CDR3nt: TGTGCCAGCAGTGGTAACAGGGGGTCTGCAGATACGCAGTATTTT; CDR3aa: CASSGNRGSADTQYF
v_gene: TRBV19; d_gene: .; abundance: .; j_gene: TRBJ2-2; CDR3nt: TGTGCCAGTAGTATAACGGGGGTGAACACCGGGGAGCTGTTTTTT; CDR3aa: CASSITGVNTGELFF
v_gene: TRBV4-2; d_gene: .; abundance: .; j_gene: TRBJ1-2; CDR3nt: TGTGCCAGCAGCCAAGAGGCAGGGGAGAACACCTTC; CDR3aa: CASSQEAGENTF
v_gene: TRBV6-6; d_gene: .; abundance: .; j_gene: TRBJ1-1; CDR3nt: TGTGCCAGCAGTTACGGCATCTTGAACACTGAAGCTTTCTTT; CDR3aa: CASSYGILNTEAFF
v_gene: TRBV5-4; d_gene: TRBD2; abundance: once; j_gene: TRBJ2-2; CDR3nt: TGTGCCAGCAGCTTGGCCCGTCTAGCGGGTATTAACACCGGGGAGCTGTTTTTT; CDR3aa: CASSLARLAGINTGELFF
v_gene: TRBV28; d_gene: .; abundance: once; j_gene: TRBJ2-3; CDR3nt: TGTGCCAGCAGTTTGGGGAGAAGCACAGATACGCAGTATTTT; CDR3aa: CASSLGRSTDTQYF
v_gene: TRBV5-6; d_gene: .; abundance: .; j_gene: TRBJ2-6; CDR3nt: TGTGCCAGCAGCTTGGGGAGCTCTGGGGCCAACGTCCTGACTTTC; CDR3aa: CASSLGSSGANVLTF